The present TCR beta chain was sequenced within a study of blood T cells in healthy people across ages. General study findings and limits: Unsorted PBMCs ruled out conclusive naive versus antigen-experienced comparison. While age rose, TCR beta diversity per million T cells dropped in a roughly linear way.

This clonotype occurred a few times. Its antigen is unidentified. Germline V gene lookup returns CDR1 MNHEY and CDR2 SVGAGI. The CDR3 spans 15 residues. Germline trimming cut 2 bases from V and 6 bases from J; bases unmatched to any gene: 10. Primers used in a second PCR of about 7 to 12 cycles were a sample-barcoded 5' primer and a J-beta primer mix. TCRdb passed the 5' RACE reads through MiXCR, listing each CDR3 protein once. The sample includes hundreds of thousands of distinct CDR3 sequences, roughly 53% of them seen just once. Healthy individuals of Caucasian origin from Russia, aged roughly 6 to 95, served as donors.

The sample consisted of blood. The source is a man aged 80 or over in good health. This sequence joins TRBV6-5 and TRBJ2-7; 7 bases are shared with TRBD2. The CDR3: CASSYTASGGGEQYF. CDR3 in DNA: TGTGCCAGCAGTTACACGGCGTCGGGAGGTGGCGAGCAGTACTTC.